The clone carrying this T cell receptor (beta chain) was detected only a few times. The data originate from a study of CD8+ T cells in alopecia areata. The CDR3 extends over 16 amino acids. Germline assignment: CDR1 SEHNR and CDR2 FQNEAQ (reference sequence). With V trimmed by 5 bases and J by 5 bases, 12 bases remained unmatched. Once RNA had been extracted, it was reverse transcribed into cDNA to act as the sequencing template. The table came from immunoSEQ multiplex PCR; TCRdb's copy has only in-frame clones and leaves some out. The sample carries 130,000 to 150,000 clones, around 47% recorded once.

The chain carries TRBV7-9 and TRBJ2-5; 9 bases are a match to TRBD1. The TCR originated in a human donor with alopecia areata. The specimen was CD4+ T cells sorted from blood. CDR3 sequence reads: CASSPPWDRDWETQYF. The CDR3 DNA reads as TGTGCCAGCAGCCCCCCTTGGGACAGGGACTGGGAGACCCAGTACTTC.